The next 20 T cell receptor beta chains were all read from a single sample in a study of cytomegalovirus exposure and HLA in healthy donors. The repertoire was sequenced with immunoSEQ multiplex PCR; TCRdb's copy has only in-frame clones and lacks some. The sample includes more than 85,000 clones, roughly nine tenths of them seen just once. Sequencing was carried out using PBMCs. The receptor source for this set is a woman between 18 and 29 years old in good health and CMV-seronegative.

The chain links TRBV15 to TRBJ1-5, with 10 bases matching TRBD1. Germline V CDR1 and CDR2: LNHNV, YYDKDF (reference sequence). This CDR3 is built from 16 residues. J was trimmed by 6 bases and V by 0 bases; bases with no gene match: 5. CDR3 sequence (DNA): TGTGCCACCAGCAGAGATCCCGGACAGGGGGGTCAGCCCCAGCATTTT. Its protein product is CATSRDPGQGGQPQHF.

In nucleotides, the CDR3 is TGTGCCAGCAGTTCTAGTTCCCCTAATGAAAAACTGTTTTTT. Residues: CASSSSSPNEKLFF. J is TRBJ1-4 and V is TRBV6-5; D not certain. Trimming took 4 bases from V and 3 from J, leaving 9 bases between them. The CDR3 totals 14 residues. From germline, CDR1 is MNHEY and CDR2 SVGAGI.

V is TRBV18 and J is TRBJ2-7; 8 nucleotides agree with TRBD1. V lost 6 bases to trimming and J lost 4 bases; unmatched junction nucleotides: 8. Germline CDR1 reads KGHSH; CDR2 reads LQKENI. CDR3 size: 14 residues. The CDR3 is CASSLDRAVYEQYF. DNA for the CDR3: TGTGCCAGCTCGTTGGACAGGGCGGTTTACGAGCAGTACTTC.

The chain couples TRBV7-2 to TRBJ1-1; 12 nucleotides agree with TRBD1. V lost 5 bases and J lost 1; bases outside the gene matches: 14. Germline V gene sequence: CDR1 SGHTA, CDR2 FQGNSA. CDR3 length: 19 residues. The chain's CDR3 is CASSVPPWGQGAWNTEAFF. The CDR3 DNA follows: TGTGCCAGCAGCGTCCCTCCTTGGGGACAGGGGGCTTGGAACACTGAAGCTTTCTTT.

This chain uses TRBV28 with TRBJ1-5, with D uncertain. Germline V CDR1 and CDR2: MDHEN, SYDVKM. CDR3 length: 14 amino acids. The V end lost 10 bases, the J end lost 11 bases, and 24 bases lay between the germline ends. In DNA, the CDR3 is TGTGCCACCAGGAAAGCGGGCTTCCTGAGAGCCCAGCATTTT. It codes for CATRKAGFLRAQHF.

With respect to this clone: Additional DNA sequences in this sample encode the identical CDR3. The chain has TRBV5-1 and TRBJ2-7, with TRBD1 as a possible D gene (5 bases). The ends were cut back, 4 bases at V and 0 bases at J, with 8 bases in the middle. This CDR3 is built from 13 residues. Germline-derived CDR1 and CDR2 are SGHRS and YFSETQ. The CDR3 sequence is CASSLQGSYEQYF. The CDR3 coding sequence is TGCGCCAGCAGCCTTCAGGGCTCCTACGAGCAGTACTTC.

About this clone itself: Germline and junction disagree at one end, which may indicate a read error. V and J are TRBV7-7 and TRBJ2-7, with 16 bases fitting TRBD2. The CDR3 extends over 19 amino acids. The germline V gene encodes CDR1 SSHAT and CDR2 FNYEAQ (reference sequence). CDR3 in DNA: TGTGCTAGCACCCAAAGGGAGGGGACTAGCGGGAGGGGGACCTACGAGCAGTACTTC. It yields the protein CASTQREGTSGRGTYEQYF.

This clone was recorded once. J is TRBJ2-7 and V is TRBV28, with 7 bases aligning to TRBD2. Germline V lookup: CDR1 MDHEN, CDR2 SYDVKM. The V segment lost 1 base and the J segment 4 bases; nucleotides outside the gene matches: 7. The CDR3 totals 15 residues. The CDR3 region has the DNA TGTGCCAGCAGTTTATTGGCACCCGGGAGGTACGAGCAGTACTTC. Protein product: CASSLLAPGRYEQYF.

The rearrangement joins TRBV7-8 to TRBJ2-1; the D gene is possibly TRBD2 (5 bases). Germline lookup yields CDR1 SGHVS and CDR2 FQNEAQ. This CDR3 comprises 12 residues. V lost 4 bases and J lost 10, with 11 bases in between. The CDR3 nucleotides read TGTGCCAGCAGCTACGACCTAGCAGAGCAGTTCTTC. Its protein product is CASSYDLAEQFF.

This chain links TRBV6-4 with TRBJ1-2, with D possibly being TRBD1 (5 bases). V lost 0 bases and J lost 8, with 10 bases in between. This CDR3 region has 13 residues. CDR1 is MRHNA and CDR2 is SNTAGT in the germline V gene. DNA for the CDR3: TGTGCCAGCAGTGACTCGGACACTGGGGGCTACACCTTC. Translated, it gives CASSDSDTGGYTF.

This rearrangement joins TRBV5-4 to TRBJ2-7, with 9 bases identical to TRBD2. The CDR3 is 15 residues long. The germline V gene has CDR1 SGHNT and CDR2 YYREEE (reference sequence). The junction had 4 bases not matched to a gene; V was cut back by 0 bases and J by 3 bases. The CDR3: CASSLGLADFYEQYF. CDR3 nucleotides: TGTGCCAGCAGCTTGGGACTAGCGGACTTCTACGAGCAGTACTTC.

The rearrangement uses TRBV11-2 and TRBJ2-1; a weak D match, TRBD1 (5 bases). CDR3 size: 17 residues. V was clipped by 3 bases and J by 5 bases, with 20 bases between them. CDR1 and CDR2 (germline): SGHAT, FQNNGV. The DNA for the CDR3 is TGTGCCAGCAGCTTCTATAGGGTGGTGGCAGGGAACAATGAGCAGTTCTTC. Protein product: CASSFYRVVAGNNEQFF. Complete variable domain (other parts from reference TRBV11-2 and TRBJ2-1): EAGVAQSPRYKIIEKRQSVAFWCNPISGHATLYWYQQILGQGPKLLIQFQNNGVVDDSQLPKDRFSAERLKGVDSTLKIQPAKLEDSAVYLCASSFYRVVAGNNEQFFGPGTRLTVL.

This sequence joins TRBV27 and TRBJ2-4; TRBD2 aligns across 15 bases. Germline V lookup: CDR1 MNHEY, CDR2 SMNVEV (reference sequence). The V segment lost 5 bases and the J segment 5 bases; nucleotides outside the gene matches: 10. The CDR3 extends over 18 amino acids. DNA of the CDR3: TGTGCCAGCAGTCGCGGACTAGCGGGAGGGCCGATTGAAAACATTCAGTACTTC. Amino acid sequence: CASSRGLAGGPIENIQYF.

This CDR3 reads CASSLAIPRSYNSPLHF. For the CDR3, the DNA is TGTGCCAGCAGCTTAGCGATTCCCCGGTCCTATAATTCACCCCTCCACTTT. The rearrangement links TRBV7-9 to TRBJ1-6; no reliable D call. V lost 0 bases and J lost 1, with 10 bases in between. The CDR3 has 17 amino acids. Germline V gene sequence: CDR1 SEHNR, CDR2 FQNEAQ (reference sequence).

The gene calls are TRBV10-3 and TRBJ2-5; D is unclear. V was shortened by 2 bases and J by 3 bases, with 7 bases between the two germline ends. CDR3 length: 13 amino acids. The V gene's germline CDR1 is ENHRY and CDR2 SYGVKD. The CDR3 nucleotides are TGTGCCATCAGTGAGCACAGAGAAGAGACCCAGTACTTC. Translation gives CAISEHREETQYF.

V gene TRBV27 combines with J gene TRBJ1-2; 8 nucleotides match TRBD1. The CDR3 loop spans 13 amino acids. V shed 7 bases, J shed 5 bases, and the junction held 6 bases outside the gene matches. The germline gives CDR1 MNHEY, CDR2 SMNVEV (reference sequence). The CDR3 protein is CASMDRAGYGYTF. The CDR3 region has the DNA TGTGCCAGCATGGACAGGGCGGGGTATGGCTACACCTTC.

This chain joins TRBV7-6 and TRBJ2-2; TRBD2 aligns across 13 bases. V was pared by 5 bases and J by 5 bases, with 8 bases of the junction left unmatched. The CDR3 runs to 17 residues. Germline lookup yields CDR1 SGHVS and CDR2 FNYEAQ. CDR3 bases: TGTGCCAGCAGCCCCCGGACTAGCGGGAGTGGAACCGGGGAGCTGTTTTTT. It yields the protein CASSPRTSGSGTGELFF.

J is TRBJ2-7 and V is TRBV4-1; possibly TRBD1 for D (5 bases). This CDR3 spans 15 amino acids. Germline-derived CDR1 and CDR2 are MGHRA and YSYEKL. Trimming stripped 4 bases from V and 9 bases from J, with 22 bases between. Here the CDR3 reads CASSPTTDPLRGQYF. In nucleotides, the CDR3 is TGCGCCAGCAGCCCAACGACAGATCCTCTTAGGGGGCAGTACTTC.

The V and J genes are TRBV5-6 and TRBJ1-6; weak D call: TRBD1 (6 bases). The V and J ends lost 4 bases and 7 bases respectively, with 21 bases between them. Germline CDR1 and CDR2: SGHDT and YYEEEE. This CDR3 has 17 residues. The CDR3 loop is CASSAYRAQDLNSPLHF. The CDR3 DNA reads TGTGCCAGCAGCGCCTACAGGGCCCAAGACTTGAATTCACCCCTCCACTTT.

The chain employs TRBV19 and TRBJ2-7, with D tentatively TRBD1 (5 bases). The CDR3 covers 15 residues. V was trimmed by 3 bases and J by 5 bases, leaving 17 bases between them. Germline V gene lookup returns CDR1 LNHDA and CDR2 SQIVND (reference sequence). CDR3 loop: CASSMLEGAGDEQYF. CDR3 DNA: TGTGCCAGTAGTATGTTGGAAGGGGCCGGCGACGAGCAGTACTTC.